Presented here are 31 T cell receptor beta chains from one specimen sequenced in a study of T cell repertoires in cytomegalovirus infection. One entry per CDR3 protein, called by TCRdb with MiXCR from the reads. The sample includes about 310,000 distinct CDR3 sequences, approximately 25% seen only once; the top ten take 10% to 15%. The antigens these receptors bind are not known. The source material was cultured PBMCs, sampled from culture after CMV antigen stimulation. These receptors all stem from a human donor in good health (CMV status not recorded). Some clones in this sample may be carry-over from other donors' samples.

This sequence joins TRBV4-1 and TRBJ1-2; D gene uncertain. V lost 5 bases to trimming and J lost 0 bases, with 16 bases between them. This CDR3 spans 16 amino acids. In germline, CDR1 is MGHRA, CDR2 YSYEKL. Here the CDR3 reads CASSKSEREANYGYTF. DNA for the CDR3: TGCGCCAGCAGCAAGTCAGAGAGGGAAGCTAACTATGGCTACACCTTC.

The chain uses TRBV5-4 and TRBJ1-1, with TRBD1 matching 12 bases. Germline V CDR1 and CDR2: SGHNT, YYREEE (reference sequence). The CDR3 has 14 residues. V trimming: 0 bases; J trimming: 8 bases; junction bases outside the gene matches: 2. CDR3 DNA: TGTGCCAGCAGCTTGGGGGACAGGGGGCACGAAGCTTTCTTT. Encoded protein: CASSLGDRGHEAFF.

The chain uses TRBV11-3 and TRBJ1-6; no reliable D call. The V gene lost 0 bases and the J gene lost 9 bases, with 6 bases spanning the gap. Germline-derived CDR1 and CDR2 are SGHNT and YENEEA. The CDR3 is made up of 13 amino acids. CDR3 DNA sequence: TGTGCCAGCAGCTTAGAAGAGGGTTCACCCCTCCACTTT. Its protein is CASSLEEGSPLHF. Filled out from reference TRBV11-3 and TRBJ1-6, the complete variable domain reads EAGVVQSPRYKIIEKKQPVAFWCNPISGHNTLYWYLQNLGQGPELLIRYENEEAVDDSQLPKDRFSAERLKGVDSTLKIQPAELGDSAVYLCASSLEEGSPLHFGNGTRLTVT.

The chain has TRBV10-2 and TRBJ1-1; D call uncertain. This CDR3 contains 11 residues. Trimming took off 4 bases at V and 7 bases at J, with 7 bases between the two ends. CDR1 WSHSY and CDR2 SAAADI come from the germline V gene. The CDR3 region is CASSGVVEAFF. CDR3 in DNA: TGCGCCAGCAGTGGGGTTGTTGAAGCTTTCTTT.

This clonotype occurred a few times. The V call is TRBV7-2, the J call TRBJ2-7, with D unclear. The CDR3 totals 13 residues. Germline CDR1 and CDR2: SGHTA and FQGNSA. Trimming removed 0 bases at V and 5 bases at J, with 8 bases between. CDR3 sequence reads: CASSLARVDEQYV. The CDR3 coding sequence is TGTGCCAGCAGCTTAGCAAGGGTCGACGAGCAGTACGTC.

The chain is built from TRBV4-1 and TRBJ1-1; 10 bases map to TRBD1. The trim removed 2 bases at V and 4 bases at J, leaving 4 bases unmatched. Germline V gene lookup returns CDR1 MGHRA and CDR2 YSYEKL. The length of the CDR3 is 15 residues. The CDR3 DNA reads as TGCGCCAGCAGCCAACGGGACAGGGGCCCCACTGAAGCTTTCTTT. The encoded protein is CASSQRDRGPTEAFF.

The table lists this clonotype with many counts. The chain couples TRBV28 to TRBJ1-1, with D possibly matching TRBD1 (5 bases). Germline CDR1 MDHEN, CDR2 SYDVKM. CDR3 length: 14 amino acids. The ends were cut back, 5 bases at V and 1 base at J, with 11 bases in the middle. CDR3: CASSRGRTNTEAFF. Written as DNA, the CDR3 is TGTGCCAGCAGTCGGGGACGGACGAACACTGAAGCTTTCTTT.

This CDR3 reads CASSSPSPETQYF. CDR3 in DNA: TGTGCCAGCAGCTCACCCAGCCCGGAGACCCAGTACTTC. V usage is TRBV7-9 and J usage is TRBJ2-5; D ambiguous. V dropped 4 bases and J dropped 5 bases, with 11 bases sitting between them. This CDR3 has 13 amino acids. The germline V gene encodes CDR1 SEHNR and CDR2 FQNEAQ (reference sequence).

Concerning this clonotype: An end of the junction differs from the germline gene, which may be a read error. The rearrangement uses TRBV7-2 and TRBJ1-1; D uncertain. This CDR3 comprises 15 residues. Germline loops: CDR1 SGHTA, CDR2 FQGNSA. CDR3 amino acids: CASSFVGSLNTKAFF. Here the CDR3 DNA reads TGTGCCAGCAGCTTCGTCGGCAGCCTGAACACTAAAGCTTTCTTT.

The chain uses TRBV19 and TRBJ1-1; no definite D call. The CDR3 covers 15 residues. V lost 5 bases to trimming and J lost 0 bases, with 13 bases between them. Germline V gene sequence: CDR1 LNHDA, CDR2 SQIVND (reference sequence). The CDR3 coding sequence is TGTGCCAGTAGTTCTTATGCAACCCTGAACACTGAAGCTTTCTTT. Its protein is CASSSYATLNTEAFF.

This clonotype was counted at least ten times. The chain uses TRBV5-6 and TRBJ1-4; 10 nucleotides match TRBD1. This CDR3 is 15 amino acids long. The trim removed 0 bases at V and 7 bases at J, leaving 3 bases unmatched. Looked up from germline, CDR1 is SGHDT and CDR2 is YYEEEE. As DNA, the CDR3 is TGTGCCAGCAGCTTGGCCGGGACAGGGGTTGAAAAACTGTTTTTT. Translating gives CASSLAGTGVEKLFF.

This clonotype was seen only a few times. The genes are TRBV3-1 and TRBJ2-7, with 10 bases aligning to TRBD2. V trimming: 1 base; J trimming: 11 bases; junction bases outside the gene matches: 11. CDR1 LGHDT and CDR2 YNNKEL come from the germline V gene (reference sequence). The CDR3 loop spans 15 amino acids. The CDR3 DNA reads TGTGCCAGCAGCCAAGGACTAGCGGGCTTCGGGGAGAAGTACTTC. This gives the protein CASSQGLAGFGEKYF.

Many counts were recorded for this clonotype. The chain combines TRBV11-3 with TRBJ2-2, with TRBD2 identical over 8 bases. V shed 5 bases and J 0 bases; nucleotides not matched to a gene: 5. CDR3 size: 16 residues. Germline lookup yields CDR1 SGHNT and CDR2 YENEEA. CDR3 in amino acids: CASSTGLAPNTGELFF. In nucleotides, the CDR3 is TGTGCCAGCAGCACCGGACTAGCTCCGAACACCGGGGAGCTGTTTTTT.

Only a few counts were recorded for this clonotype. The gene calls are TRBV19 and TRBJ2-2; TRBD1 agrees at 9 bases. Germline CDR1 and CDR2: LNHDA and SQIVND (reference sequence). The CDR3 has 15 residues. Trimming removed 6 bases from V and 5 bases from J; junction bases left unmatched: 7. The CDR3 bases are TGTGCCAGTAGGGTCCCGGGACAGGGTACCGGGGAGCTGTTTTTT. The encoded protein is CASRVPGQGTGELFF. Full variable domain (rest looked up from reference TRBV19 and TRBJ2-2): DGGITQSPKYLFRKEGQNVTLSCEQNLNHDAMYWYRQDPGQGLRLIYYSQIVNDFQKGDIAEGYSVSREKKESFPLTVTSAQKNPTAFYLCASRVPGQGTGELFFGEGSRLTVL.

The J gene is TRBJ2-7, the V gene TRBV29-1; TRBD1 agrees at 8 bases. CDR3 size: 14 residues. In germline, CDR1 is SQVTM, CDR2 ANQGSEA. J gave up 2 bases and V 4 bases, and 7 bases lay outside the gene matches. This CDR3 is CSVVAGQEPYEQYV. Written as DNA, the CDR3 is TGCAGCGTTGTGGCGGGACAGGAGCCCTACGAGCAGTACGTC.

This clonotype came up many times. V and J are TRBV7-8 and TRBJ1-5; no clear D. The CDR3 totals 17 residues. The germline V gene encodes CDR1 SGHVS and CDR2 FQNEAQ. The ends were cut back, 4 bases at V and 2 bases at J, with 18 bases in the middle. CDR3 in amino acids: CASSSMGDLDGNQPQHF. CDR3 bases: TGTGCCAGCAGCTCTATGGGCGACCTCGATGGCAATCAGCCCCAGCATTTT.

This clonotype has only a few counts. The rearrangement links TRBV7-9 to TRBJ1-6; tentatively, D is TRBD1 (5 bases). The CDR3 covers 16 residues. V shed 2 bases and J shed 10 bases, with 18 bases lying between them. CDR1 is SEHNR and CDR2 is FQNEAQ in the germline V gene (reference sequence). This CDR3 is CASSLFPDAKGSPLHF. CDR3 DNA: TGTGCCAGCAGCTTATTTCCGGACGCGAAGGGGTCACCCCTCCACTTT.

The chain employs TRBV6-2 or TRBV6-3 and TRBJ2-1; perhaps D is TRBD1 or TRBD2 (5 bases each). Trimming took off 5 bases at V and 4 bases at J, with 18 bases between the two ends. The CDR3 length is 16 residues. Germline V gives CDR1 MNHEY, CDR2 SVGEGT. CDR3 in amino acids: CASSDPGAVGYNEQFF. As DNA, the CDR3 is TGTGCCAGCAGTGACCCCGGGGCGGTCGGGTACAATGAGCAGTTCTTC.

This clonotype was observed a few times. V and J are TRBV7-9 and TRBJ2-3; no clear D gene. The CDR3 runs 15 residues. Trimming removed 2 bases at V and 0 bases at J, with 9 bases between. CDR1 SEHNR and CDR2 FQNEAQ come from the germline V gene (reference sequence). Here the CDR3 reads CASSLSQPSTDTQYF. The CDR3, as DNA: TGTGCCAGCAGCTTAAGTCAGCCTAGCACAGATACGCAGTATTTT.

This clonotype was detected many times. The V call is TRBV7-2, the J call TRBJ1-1, with TRBD1 as a possible D gene (6 bases). This CDR3 spans 15 amino acids. Germline CDR1 reads SGHTA; CDR2 reads FQGNSA. Between the trimmed V and J ends, which lost 4 bases and 0 bases, there was a span of 12 bases. The CDR3 reads CASSSRTAMNTEAFF. For the CDR3, the DNA is TGTGCCAGCAGCTCCCGGACAGCTATGAACACTGAAGCTTTCTTT.

On this clonotype: A junction end diverges from the germline sequence, so it may reflect a read error. The chain recombines TRBV4-1 with TRBJ2-3, with D uncertain. CDR3 length: 16 residues. Germline-derived CDR1 and CDR2 are MGHRA and YSYEKL. The CDR3 loop reads CASSQESGQRADTQYF. CDR3 bases: TGTGCCAGCAGCCAAGAAAGTGGCCAAAGGGCAGATACGCAGTATTTT.

There are a few counts of this clonotype. The chain joins TRBV19 to TRBJ1-3, with no clear D. The CDR3 length is 17 residues. CDR1 LNHDA and CDR2 SQIVND come from the germline V gene (reference sequence). Trimming took off 3 bases at V and 0 bases at J, with 15 bases between the two ends. CDR3 loop: CASSIFEGLDSGNTIYF. For the CDR3, the DNA is TGTGCCAGTAGTATTTTCGAGGGCCTCGACTCTGGAAACACCATATATTTT.

J is TRBJ2-3 and V is TRBV5-6, with D tentatively TRBD2 (6 bases). The CDR3 totals 14 residues. CDR1 is SGHDT, CDR2 YYEEEE, per germline. Trimming stripped 3 bases from V and 1 base from J, with 9 bases between. CDR3 nucleotide sequence: TGTGCCAGCAGCTACCCTAGCGGCACAGATACGCAGTATTTT. Protein: CASSYPSGTDTQYF.

This clonotype was seen ten or more times. The V and J genes are TRBV7-2 and TRBJ1-1; D possibly corresponds to TRBD1 (5 bases). The CDR3 loop spans 17 amino acids. Germline assignment: CDR1 SGHTA and CDR2 FQGNSA. Trimming shortened V by 0 bases and J by 7 bases, and 21 bases separated the two germline ends. The CDR3: CASSLAPPRDWRDEAFF. CDR3 sequence (DNA): TGTGCCAGCAGCTTAGCCCCCCCCAGGGACTGGAGAGATGAAGCTTTCTTT.

This clonotype was seen more than once but under ten times. The chain joins TRBV7-2 to TRBJ2-7; the D gene is possibly TRBD2 (7 bases). The CDR3 sequence is 15 residues long. V was clipped by 5 bases and J by 0 bases, with 14 bases between them. CDR1 is SGHTA, CDR2 FQGNSA, per germline. The CDR3, as DNA: TGTGCCAGCAGCCCTTCCGGGGGGCGCTCCTACGAGCAGTACTTC. Translating it yields CASSPSGGRSYEQYF.

The V and J genes are TRBV4-1 and TRBJ1-3; 9 bases fit TRBD1. The CDR3 consists of 16 residues. Germline trimming cut 2 bases from V and 4 bases from J; bases unmatched to any gene: 6. Germline V gene data show CDR1 as MGHRA and CDR2 as YSYEKL. The CDR3 sequence: CASSQRYRGLGNTIYF. The CDR3 DNA sequence: TGCGCCAGCAGCCAACGATACAGGGGGCTCGGAAACACCATATATTTT.

This clonotype showed up many times. This sequence joins TRBV7-2 and TRBJ2-3, with no clear D. The V gene lost 8 bases and the J gene lost 2 bases, with 11 bases spanning the gap. This CDR3 is 13 amino acids long. Looked up from germline, CDR1 is SGHTA and CDR2 is FQGNSA. For the CDR3, the DNA is TGTGCCAGCCGACCCAGTAACACAGATACGCAGTATTTT. This encodes CASRPSNTDTQYF.

A remark on this clonotype: One base away lies a much larger clone, so this may be a sequencing read error. The chain couples TRBV28 to TRBJ2-4; D may be TRBD1 (6 bases). V lost 2 bases to trimming and J lost 2 bases, with 19 bases between them. This CDR3 is built from 18 residues. The germline CDR1 and CDR2 sequences are MDHEN and SYDVKM. The CDR3 coding sequence is TGTGCCAGCAGTTTAGGTCTACAGGGATCTTTAACCAAAAACATTCAGTACTTC. Its translation is CASSLGLQGSLTKNIQYF. The complete variable domain, with remaining parts taken from reference TRBV28 and TRBJ2-4, reads DVKVTQSSRYLVKRTGEKVFLECVQDMDHENMFWYRQDPGLGLRLIYFSYDVKMKEKGDIPEGYSVSREKKERFSLILESASTNQTSMYLCASSLGLQGSLTKNIQYFGAGTRLSVL.

This clonotype was seen a handful of times. As DNA, the CDR3 is TGTGCCAGCAGCTTAAGGGATGGGATGATGAACACTGAAGCTTTCTTT. It encodes CASSLRDGMMNTEAFF. The V call is TRBV7-9, the J call TRBJ1-1; D is uncertain. Trimming pared 2 bases from V and 0 bases from J, leaving 13 bases between. The CDR3 consists of 16 residues. Germline loops: CDR1 SEHNR, CDR2 FQNEAQ (reference sequence).

The V and J genes are TRBV5-5 and TRBJ2-7; D uncertain. The CDR3 totals 13 residues. V lost 2 bases and J 3 bases, leaving 9 bases between the germline ends. Germline V lookup: CDR1 SGHKS, CDR2 YYEKEE (reference sequence). The CDR3 DNA sequence: TGTGCCAGCAGCTTTTGGCAGGACTACGAGCAGTACTTC. Its protein is CASSFWQDYEQYF.

This sequence joins TRBV5-4 and TRBJ2-2; TRBD2 matches at 9 bases. The CDR3 has 16 residues. V gave up 4 bases and J gave up 7 bases; unmatched junction bases: 11. Germline lookup yields CDR1 SGHNT and CDR2 YYREEE (reference sequence). The CDR3 reads CASSPIAGVGVGELFF. The CDR3 DNA follows: TGTGCCAGCAGCCCCATAGCGGGAGTGGGAGTCGGGGAGCTGTTTTTT. Combining the CDR3 with reference TRBV5-4 and TRBJ2-2 gives the whole variable domain ETGVTQSPTHLIKTRGQQVTLRCSSQSGHNTVSWYQQALGQGPQFIFQYYREEENGRGNFPPRFSGLQFPNYSSELNVNALELDDSALYLCASSPIAGVGVGELFFGEGSRLTVL.